This T cell receptor beta chain comes out of a study of shared clonotypes between healthy human individuals. As for this clone: Its matching antigen is unknown.

The CD8 memory fraction combined CD45RO+ cells with TemRA cells (CCR7-negative CD45RA+). Whole-study results and caveats: Generation probability values for non-shared clonotypes were lower than those for clonotypes shared by all four donors.

For every subset, genomic DNA was evenly distributed across several immunoSEQ plates. Repertoires were generated with immunoSEQ multiplex PCR, while TCRdb's copy carries only in-frame clones and drops some. The repertoire has approximately 97,000 clones, roughly 69% of them found once; the top ten carry about 48%. Sequences were obtained from memory CD8+ T cells sorted from blood. The subset was: CD45RO+ cells pooled with CCR7-negative TemRA cells. This TCR came from a man aged 25-40 years in good health.

The CDR3 loop reads CASSLVTAGSYEQYF. The CDR3 DNA reads as TGCGCCAGCAGCTTGGTAACGGCAGGATCCTACGAGCAGTACTTC. The J gene is TRBJ2-7, the V gene TRBV5-1; D remains ambiguous. There are 15 residues in the CDR3. The germline V and J ends were trimmed by 0 bases and 1 base, with 11 bases remaining between them. The germline V gene encodes CDR1 SGHRS and CDR2 YFSETQ.